This T cell receptor (beta chain) was documented in a study of cytomegalovirus exposure and HLA in healthy donors. Amplification used 60 Vbeta primers and 13 Jbeta primers. Libraries were prepared by immunoSEQ multiplex PCR; TCRdb keeps only in-frame clonotypes and omits some of them. The sample holds 84,000 or so clones; 65% to 85% are singletons and the top ten take around 3.4%. Germline CDR1 SGHRS, CDR2 YFSETQ. J was trimmed by 8 bases and V by 4 bases; bases with no gene match: 11. The CDR3 consists of 14 residues. The TCR sequence derives from a man in his forties or fifties in good health and CMV-seronegative. The chain combines TRBV5-1 with TRBJ1-2, with 7 nucleotides matching TRBD1. The sample consisted of PBMCs. The CDR3 DNA sequence: TGCGCCAGCAGCAAGACAGACAGGGCGGGGGGCTACACCTTC. Its translation is CASSKTDRAGGYTF.